Included here is one T cell receptor (beta chain) sequence, with context. What it binds is not known. The data originate from a study of T cell repertoires in cytomegalovirus infection. Overall study: Public TCR beta signatures marked donors with CMV infection and the matching HLA.

MiXCR was run by TCRdb on the reads, yielding one entry per CDR3 protein. The table has about 830,000 distinct CDR3 sequences, about 30% seen once. Trimming took off 4 bases at V and 5 bases at J, with 21 bases between the two ends. The germline CDR1 and CDR2 sequences are SGHKS and YYEKEE (reference sequence). The CDR3 loop spans 16 amino acids. J is TRBJ1-2 and V is TRBV5-5, with D perhaps matching TRBD1 (5 bases). This specimen consisted of cultured CD8+ T cells from PBMCs, obtained from culture after CMV antigen stimulation. The origin of this receptor is a human donor in good health (CMV status not recorded). Some clones in this sample may be carry-over from other donors' samples. CDR3 bases: TGTGCCAGCAGCGCCTCTTGGGCGCGTGGGGGTTATGGCTACACCTTC. Translated, it gives CASSASWARGGYGYTF.